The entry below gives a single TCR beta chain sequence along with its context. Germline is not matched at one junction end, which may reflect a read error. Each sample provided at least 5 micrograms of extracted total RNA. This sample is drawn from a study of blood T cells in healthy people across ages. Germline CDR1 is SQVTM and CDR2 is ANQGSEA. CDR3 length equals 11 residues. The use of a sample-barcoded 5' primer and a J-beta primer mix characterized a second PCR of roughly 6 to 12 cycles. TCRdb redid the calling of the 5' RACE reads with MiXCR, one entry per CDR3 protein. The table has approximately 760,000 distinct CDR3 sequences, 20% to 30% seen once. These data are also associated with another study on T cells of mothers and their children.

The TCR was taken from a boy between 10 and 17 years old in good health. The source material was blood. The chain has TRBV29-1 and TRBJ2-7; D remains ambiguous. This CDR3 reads CSVENGYDQYF. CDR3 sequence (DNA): TGCAGCGTTGAAAATGGCTACGATCAGTACTTC.